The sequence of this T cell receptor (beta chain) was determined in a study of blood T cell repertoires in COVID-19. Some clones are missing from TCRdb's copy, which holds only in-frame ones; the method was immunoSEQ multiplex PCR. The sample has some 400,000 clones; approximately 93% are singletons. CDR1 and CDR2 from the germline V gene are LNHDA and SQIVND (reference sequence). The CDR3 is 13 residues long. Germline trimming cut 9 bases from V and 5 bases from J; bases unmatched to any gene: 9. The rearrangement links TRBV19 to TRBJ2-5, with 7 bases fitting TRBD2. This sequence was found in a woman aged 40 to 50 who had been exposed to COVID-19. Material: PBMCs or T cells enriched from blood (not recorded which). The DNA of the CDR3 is TGTGCCAGCCGACTTAGCGGGCGGGAGACCCAGTACTTC. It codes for CASRLSGRETQYF.